A single sample gave rise to the 32 T cell receptor beta chains below, sequenced in a study of shared clonotypes between healthy human individuals (dated by TCRdb to 2018 to 2020). Libraries were prepared through the immunoSEQ multiplex PCR assay. TCRdb obtained this table from immuneACCESS and retained in-frame rearrangements with V and J assigned. These tables miss some clones; where compared with another copy, unresolved V genes account for less than half of the shortfall, and the remainder is unexplained. The sample table records about 2.5 million clones; about 90% of these occur just once. About 0.41% of the sample goes to the ten largest clones. Input material: naive CD4+ T cells from PBMCs. This specimen's cell subset or site label, interpreted: CD45RA+ positively selected. These receptors were collected from a young man in good health. Some clones in this sample may be carry-over from other donors' samples.

The chain couples TRBV20-1 to TRBJ2-1; the D is unclear. The germline V gene has CDR1 DFQATT and CDR2 SNEGSKA (reference sequence). There are 8 residues in the CDR3. The V gene lost 2 bases and the J gene lost 15 bases, with 5 bases spanning the gap. The CDR3 sequence is CSARIPFF. The CDR3 nucleotides are TGCAGTGCTAGAATCCCGTTCTTC.

This chain uses TRBV9 with TRBJ2-1; D is ambiguous. This CDR3 comprises 14 residues. CDR1 SGDLS and CDR2 YYNGEE come from the germline V gene. V shed 0 bases and J shed 3 bases, with 7 bases lying between them. The CDR3 nucleotides read TGTGCCAGCAGCGTAGGGACGCGCTACAATGAGCAGTTCTTC. Protein: CASSVGTRYNEQFF.

The V gene is TRBV27, the J gene TRBJ1-6, with 10 bases identical to TRBD1. Germline CDR1 and CDR2: MNHEY and SMNVEV (reference sequence). This CDR3 has 15 amino acids. J was trimmed by 10 bases and V by 5 bases; bases with no gene match: 8. This chain's CDR3 is CASSPPRDRGSPLHF. The CDR3 DNA follows: TGTGCCAGCAGTCCGCCGCGGGACAGGGGCTCACCCCTCCACTTT.

About this clone: Other DNA sequences within the sample encode an identical CDR3. The V call is TRBV5-1, the J call TRBJ2-2, with 7 positions matching TRBD2. Germline V gene lookup returns CDR1 SGHRS and CDR2 YFSETQ. V shed 4 bases and J 0 bases; nucleotides not matched to a gene: 0. The CDR3 runs to 14 residues. The CDR3: CASSGGANTGELFF. DNA for the CDR3: TGCGCCAGCAGCGGGGGGGCGAACACCGGGGAGCTGTTTTTT.

The chain recombines TRBV6-6 with TRBJ2-1; a possible D gene is TRBD2 (5 bases). This CDR3 comprises 13 residues. V was clipped by 8 bases and J by 9 bases, with 17 bases between them. Germline CDR1 MNHNY, CDR2 SVGAGI (reference sequence). This CDR3 reads CASGWAEGAEQFF. CDR3 coding DNA: TGTGCCAGCGGATGGGCAGAGGGCGCTGAGCAGTTCTTC.

The chain couples TRBV4-3 to TRBJ2-5, with D possibly being TRBD2 (6 bases). Germline CDR1 and CDR2: LGHNA and YSLEER. The CDR3 is 14 amino acids. With 4 bases removed from V and 5 bases from J, the gap between germline ends came to 14 bases. CDR3 amino acids: CASSRGGNTETQYF. The DNA of the CDR3 is TGCGCCAGCAGCCGGGGCGGGAATACGGAGACCCAGTACTTC.

V and J are TRBV7-8 and TRBJ2-2; D is perhaps TRBD1 (5 bases). The CDR3 contains 15 residues. Germline lookup yields CDR1 SGHVS and CDR2 FQNEAQ. V lost 6 bases to trimming and J lost 1 base, with 12 bases between them. The CDR3 here is CASRRDRVNTGELFF. The CDR3 nucleotides read TGTGCCAGCAGACGCGACAGAGTGAACACCGGGGAGCTGTTTTTT.

This clone was recorded a few times. This rearrangement joins TRBV7-9 to TRBJ1-1, with 9 bases that match TRBD1. CDR3 length: 14 residues. Germline lookup yields CDR1 SEHNR and CDR2 FQNEAQ (reference sequence). V gave up 5 bases and J gave up 5 bases; unmatched junction bases: 6. The CDR3: CASSPGQGWTEAFF. DNA of the CDR3: TGTGCCAGCAGCCCAGGACAGGGGTGGACTGAAGCTTTCTTT.

The gene calls are TRBV18 and TRBJ2-5; 8 bases map to TRBD1. Germline CDR1 and CDR2: KGHSH and LQKENI. The trim removed 1 base at V and 5 bases at J, leaving 9 bases unmatched. The CDR3 extends over 16 amino acids. The CDR3 DNA follows: TGTGCCAGCTCACCACAGGGCAGGGGGCTCCTGGAGACCCAGTACTTC. Its translation is CASSPQGRGLLETQYF. Combining the CDR3 with reference TRBV18 and TRBJ2-5 gives the whole variable domain NAGVMQNPRHLVRRRGQEARLRCSPMKGHSHVYWYRQLPEEGLKFMVYLQKENIIDESGMPKERFSAEFPKEGPSILRIQQVVRGDSAAYFCASSPQGRGLLETQYFGPGTRLLVL.

The chain employs TRBV9 and TRBJ2-1; the match to TRBD2 covers 10 bases. Germline CDR1 SGDLS, CDR2 YYNGEE. The CDR3 contains 17 residues. The trim removed 3 bases at V and 9 bases at J, leaving 15 bases unmatched. CDR3 bases: TGTGCCAGCAGCGCCCCGGAGGTAGCGGGAGGTTTCCCTGAGCAGTTCTTC. Its protein product is CASSAPEVAGGFPEQFF.

The V gene is TRBV9, the J gene TRBJ2-3, with D perhaps matching TRBD2 (5 bases). Trimming pared 0 bases from V and 0 bases from J, leaving 14 bases between. Germline lookup yields CDR1 SGDLS and CDR2 YYNGEE. The CDR3 is made up of 17 amino acids. The DNA of the CDR3 is TGTGCCAGCAGCGTAGACCCGTGGGGAGCTAGCACAGATACGCAGTATTTT. It specifies CASSVDPWGASTDTQYF.

This clone is a singleton in its sample. V usage is TRBV5-1 and J usage is TRBJ2-3, with D perhaps given as TRBD1 or TRBD2 (5 bases each). The CDR3 contains 16 residues. The V end lost 7 bases, the J end lost 1 base, and 19 bases lay between the germline ends. Germline CDR1 SGHRS, CDR2 YFSETQ. CDR3 DNA sequence: TGCGCCAGCGCTTTTCCCGGGGCAGCGGGCACAGATACGCAGTATTTT. Translated: CASAFPGAAGTDTQYF.

V gene TRBV16 combines with J gene TRBJ2-1; D possibly corresponds to TRBD2 (6 bases). From germline, CDR1 is KGHSY and CDR2 FQNENV. CDR3 length: 15 residues. V gave up 2 bases and J gave up 2 bases, with 10 bases separating them. The CDR3 is CASSQELATYNEQFF. DNA of the CDR3: TGTGCCAGCAGCCAAGAACTAGCCACCTACAATGAGCAGTTCTTC.

CDR3 sequence: CASSPRRAGDGYTF. In nucleotides, the CDR3 is TGTGCCAGCAGCCCCCGCAGGGCAGGGGATGGCTACACCTTC. This chain links TRBV5-6 with TRBJ1-2; possible D gene TRBD1, 6 bases. Germline CDR1 SGHDT, CDR2 YYEEEE. The CDR3 runs 14 residues. The V end lost 4 bases, the J end lost 6 bases, and 16 bases lay between the germline ends.

This rearrangement joins TRBV18 to TRBJ1-5, with D possibly TRBD1 on 5 matching bases. This CDR3 has 16 residues. Germline CDR1 is KGHSH and CDR2 is LQKENI. V was trimmed by 3 bases and J by 1 base, leaving 13 bases between them. The chain's CDR3 is CASSPWGLDSNQPQHF. The CDR3 DNA follows: TGTGCCAGCTCACCCTGGGGGTTGGACAGCAATCAGCCCCAGCATTTT.

The chain has TRBV2 and TRBJ2-5, with TRBD1 matching 7 bases. The V and J ends lost 4 bases and 6 bases, in that order; junction bases with no gene match: 8. Germline V gene data show CDR1 as SNHLY and CDR2 as FYNNEI. The CDR3 runs to 14 residues. The CDR3 DNA reads as TGTGCCAGCAGTGGATACAGGGGCGAAAAGACCCAGTACTTC. As protein: CASSGYRGEKTQYF.

The rearrangement links TRBV10-3 to TRBJ2-5; tentatively, D is TRBD2 (5 bases). The CDR3 extends over 15 amino acids. Per germline, CDR1 ENHRY and CDR2 SYGVKD. Trimming pared 1 base from V and 3 bases from J, leaving 12 bases between. CDR3 protein: CAISELLASKETQYF. Here the CDR3 DNA reads TGTGCCATCAGTGAGTTACTGGCTAGCAAAGAGACCCAGTACTTC.

The CDR3 coding sequence is TGTGCCAGCAGCAACCGGGACAGGGACATGAAAAACATTCAGTACTTC. Protein: CASSNRDRDMKNIQYF. This rearrangement joins TRBV7-2 to TRBJ2-4; 9 bases fit TRBD1. The CDR3 is 16 amino acids. Germline values: CDR1 SGHTA, CDR2 FQGNSA. The V segment lost 5 bases and the J segment 4 bases; nucleotides outside the gene matches: 9.

The rearrangement joins TRBV5-1 to TRBJ2-3, with 8 bases aligning to TRBD2. Germline V gives CDR1 SGHRS, CDR2 YFSETQ. The CDR3 contains 18 residues. The J segment lost 0 bases and the V segment lost 0 bases, leaving 9 bases of the junction unmatched. The CDR3 here is CASSLGSLAGGSTDTQYF. The CDR3 coding sequence is TGCGCCAGCAGCTTGGGTTCCCTCGCGGGAGGCAGCACAGATACGCAGTATTTT. Full variable domain (missing parts from reference TRBV5-1 and TRBJ2-3): KAGVTQTPRYLIKTRGQQVTLSCSPISGHRSVSWYQQTPGQGLQFLFEYFSETQRNKGNFPGRFSGRQFSNSRSEMNVSTLELGDSALYLCASSLGSLAGGSTDTQYFGPGTRLTVL.

A single count supports this clone. This chain joins TRBV21-1 and TRBJ2-7; TRBD2 is taken as the D call from the table, unchecked against the DNA. TRBV21-1 is termed a pseudogene. The CDR3 loop spans 16 amino acids. CDR3 in DNA: TGTGCCAGCACCACCCGAGAGGCTCCTAGCTCCTACGAGCAGTACTTC. Protein product: CASTTREAPSSYEQYF.

V is TRBV29-1 and J is TRBJ1-1; D remains ambiguous. The V end lost 2 bases, the J end lost 4 bases, and 14 bases lay between the germline ends. From germline, CDR1 is SQVTM and CDR2 ANQGSEA. This CDR3 region has 14 residues. CDR3 region: CSVEPRLGGTEAFF. The CDR3 nucleotides read TGCAGCGTTGAACCCCGCTTGGGAGGCACTGAAGCTTTCTTT.

The table lists this clone with a count of one. This chain uses TRBV9 with TRBJ1-2, with a tentative D call TRBD1 (6 bases). The CDR3 sequence is 14 residues long. With 0 bases removed from V and 6 bases from J, the gap between germline ends came to 12 bases. Germline V CDR1 and CDR2: SGDLS, YYNGEE. The CDR3: CASSVVGAGDGYTF. CDR3 sequence (DNA): TGTGCCAGCAGCGTAGTGGGGGCAGGCGATGGCTACACCTTC.

This chain links TRBV7-3 with TRBJ2-1; D perhaps matches TRBD2 (6 bases). V lost 5 bases to trimming and J lost 5 bases, with 16 bases between them. CDR1 is SGHTA and CDR2 is FQGTGA in the germline V gene. CDR3 length equals 15 residues. This CDR3 is CASSPAGRVDNEQFF. In nucleotides, the CDR3 is TGTGCCAGCAGCCCAGCCGGGAGAGTGGACAATGAGCAGTTCTTC.

Turning to this clone: In the same sample, other DNA sequences code for this CDR3. The chain recombines TRBV4-1 with TRBJ2-2, with a tentative D call TRBD2 (6 bases). CDR3 length: 14 amino acids. Germline CDR1 is MGHRA and CDR2 is YSYEKL. V gave up 1 base and J gave up 5 bases, with 8 bases separating them. CDR3 amino acids: CASSQVGGTGELFF. The CDR3 DNA sequence: TGCGCCAGCAGCCAAGTGGGGGGAACCGGGGAGCTGTTTTTT.

The chain uses TRBV5-4 and TRBJ2-3; 8 bases align to TRBD2. Per germline, CDR1 SGHNT and CDR2 YYREEE (reference sequence). The CDR3 totals 16 residues. With V trimmed by 1 base and J by 2 bases, 6 bases remained unmatched. CDR3 sequence: CASSLLGGRFTDTQYF. The CDR3 DNA reads TGTGCCAGCAGCTTGCTCGGCGGGAGGTTCACAGATACGCAGTATTTT.

J is TRBJ2-4 and V is TRBV4-2; TRBD1 aligns across 9 bases. Germline V gene data show CDR1 as LGHNA and CDR2 as YNFKEQ. This CDR3 region has 15 residues. V was clipped by 3 bases and J by 9 bases; unmatched bases: 9. This CDR3 reads CASSHNRDRDGIQYF. CDR3 coding DNA: TGTGCCAGCAGCCATAACCGGGACAGGGACGGCATTCAGTACTTC.

The chain carries TRBV5-1 and TRBJ2-7, with no clear D. CDR3 length: 14 residues. V lost 3 bases to trimming and J lost 6 bases, with 16 bases between them. CDR1 and CDR2 from the germline V gene are SGHRS and YFSETQ. DNA for the CDR3: TGCGCCAGCAGCTCTATGGGGTTTCCTGGCGAGCAGTACTTC. Translated, it gives CASSSMGFPGEQYF.

This clone was found a few times. The genes are TRBV28 and TRBJ1-5, with D maybe TRBD1 (5 bases). Trimming pared 3 bases from V and 5 bases from J, leaving 17 bases between. Germline V gene sequence: CDR1 MDHEN, CDR2 SYDVKM. CDR3 size: 16 residues. The CDR3 region has the DNA TGTGCCAGCAGTTTGGTAGTGGGAAGGGGAGATCAGCCCCAGCATTTT. This gives the protein CASSLVVGRGDQPQHF.

The chain is built from TRBV27 and TRBJ2-7; D is possibly TRBD1 (6 bases). The germline gives CDR1 MNHEY, CDR2 SMNVEV (reference sequence). CDR3 length equals 13 residues. Trimming left V 5 bases short and J 6 bases short, with 14 bases between. This chain's CDR3 is CASSLNRVAEQYF. Here the CDR3 DNA reads TGTGCCAGCAGTCTAAACAGGGTCGCCGAGCAGTACTTC.

This clone has a handful of counts. The genes are TRBV28 and TRBJ1-4, with TRBD1 matching over 7 bases. This CDR3 is 14 amino acids long. Germline values: CDR1 MDHEN, CDR2 SYDVKM. With 6 bases clipped from V and 4 bases from J, the junction kept 5 bases outside the gene matches. The CDR3 protein is CASSQTGFNEKLFF. DNA of the CDR3: TGTGCCAGCAGCCAGACAGGGTTTAATGAAAAACTGTTTTTT.

The chain carries TRBV30 and TRBJ1-2, with TRBD1 matching over 8 bases. The V gene end was trimmed by 1 base and the J gene end by 12 bases; junction bases not matched to a gene: 10. This CDR3 is 13 amino acids long. In germline, CDR1 is GTSNPN, CDR2 SVGIG (reference sequence). The CDR3 DNA reads as TGTGCCTGGAGTGGGGGACAGGCCTTAGGGAACACCTTC. Encoded protein: CAWSGGQALGNTF.

The V gene is TRBV9, the J gene TRBJ2-6; the match to TRBD1 covers 8 bases. The CDR3 sequence is 18 residues long. Germline V lookup: CDR1 SGDLS, CDR2 YYNGEE. J gave up 1 base and V 2 bases, and 8 bases lay outside the gene matches. CDR3 DNA: TGTGCCAGCAGCGTTGCCAGGGGGCCCGGATCTGGGGCCAACGTCCTGACTTTC. It specifies CASSVARGPGSGANVLTF.